The present TCR beta chain was sequenced within a study of T cells in Graves' hyperthyroidism and ophthalmopathy. Overall study: The blood sample was taken at first diagnosis, before treatment began.

RNA transcripts yielded amplified TCR beta CDR3 regions. HTBI primers drove first-round RT-PCR of the TCR CDR3. TCRdb re-analysed the multiplex PCR reads in MiXCR, keeping a single row per CDR3 protein. The sample shows some 180,000 distinct CDR3 sequences, 17% of them seen only once. There are many counts of this clonotype. Graves' hyperthyroidism was deemed stable given no ophthalmopathy progression within 18 months. In making diagnoses, clinical symptoms, serum thyroxine and TRAb, thyroid ultrasound and orbital computed tomography were all used. Sequencing was done on a sample of blood. The sequence came from a woman in her forties or fifties with Graves' hyperthyroidism.

CDR3 nucleotide sequence: TGTGCCAGCAGCCCTAATTGGGGGGCCGTCAATGAGCAGTTCTTC. It codes for CASSPNWGAVNEQFF. The rearrangement uses TRBV7-9 and TRBJ2-1, with D tentatively TRBD1 or TRBD2 (6 bases each). Germline V gene data show CDR1 as SEHNR and CDR2 as FQNEAQ (reference sequence). Trimming removed 5 bases from V and 6 bases from J, with 17 bases in between. CDR3 length: 15 residues.